This T cell receptor (beta chain) was identified during a study of Ad26.COV2.S vaccination and SARS-CoV-2 variants. Study-level background: Ad26.COV2.S arm of COV1001 included the donor. Intramuscularly, Ad26.COV2.S was given either once or twice, 56 days apart. General study results and limits: Vaccine and placebo recipients had similar non-spike TCR breadth.

Produced via immunoSEQ multiplex PCR; TCRdb's table is partial and in-frame only. The sample contains roughly 410,000 clones, 83% of which appear only once. Treatment noted: about 20 received Ad26.COV2.S at low or high dose, single or two shots; about five received placebo; per-sample allocation not given. After the first vaccine or placebo injection, samples were drawn on day 63. The vaccine delivered Wuhan-strain SARS-CoV-2 spike through an Ad26 vector. As for this clone: Its antigen is unknown.

The source is a person aged 18-65 years who received the Ad26.COV2.S COVID-19 vaccine or a placebo. This sample comprised peripheral blood, obtained in a trial of Ad26.COV2.S vaccine versus placebo.

Here the CDR3 reads CASSYSARGQTEAFF. CDR3 nucleotides: TGTGCCAGCAGTTACTCGGCCAGGGGGCAAACTGAAGCTTTCTTT. The gene calls are TRBV6-6 and TRBJ1-1, with 8 bases identical to TRBD1. After removal of 0 bases from V and 5 bases from J, the junction contained 5 bases not matched to a gene. From germline, CDR1 is MNHNY and CDR2 SVGAGI (reference sequence). The CDR3 contains 15 residues.